Below are 15 T cell receptor beta chains sequenced from a single sample in a study of T cell responses to AZD1222 COVID-19 vaccine. The table came from immunoSEQ multiplex PCR; TCRdb's copy has only in-frame clones and leaves some out. The sample carries roughly 100,000 clones, about 88% recorded once. The sequencing here drew on peripheral blood, taken on day 0 of AZD1222 vaccination. The receptors shown here come from an adult in good health.

Notes on this clone: Given the absence of the conserved phenylalanine or tryptophan at the CDR3 end, a read error is likely. The V gene is TRBV4-1, the J gene TRBJ1-6; D ambiguous. Germline-derived CDR1 and CDR2 are MGHRA and YSYEKL. V lost 0 bases and J 5 bases, leaving 11 bases between the germline ends. There are 16 residues in the CDR3. The CDR3 loop reads CASSQDLTLNNSPLHL. In DNA, the CDR3 is TGCGCCAGCAGCCAAGATCTAACGCTGAATAATTCACCCCTCCACCTT.

This clone was counted a single time. The chain recombines TRBV3-1 (or the pseudogene TRBV3-2) with TRBJ1-5; the match to TRBD1 covers 10 bases. This CDR3 comprises 16 residues. Trimming removed 4 bases from V and 2 bases from J; junction bases left unmatched: 5. Germline V gene data show CDR1 as LGHDT and CDR2 as YNNKEL (reference sequence). CDR3 loop: CASSPTGGKGNQPQHF. The CDR3, as DNA: TGTGCCAGCAGCCCGACAGGGGGCAAGGGCAATCAGCCCCAGCATTTT.

This clone showed up just a few times. The chain recombines TRBV6-5 with TRBJ2-2; the match to TRBD1 covers 8 bases. CDR1 MNHEY and CDR2 SVGAGI come from the germline V gene. The ends lost 7 bases at V and 7 bases at J; junction bases unmatched: 8. This CDR3 contains 14 residues. In nucleotides, the CDR3 is TGTGCCAGCAACATGGACAGGGCGCACGGGGAGCTGTTTTTT. Translating it yields CASNMDRAHGELFF.

This chain links TRBV10-2 with TRBJ2-5, with 9 bases aligning to TRBD1. The J segment lost 1 base and the V segment lost 7 bases, leaving 4 bases of the junction unmatched. The CDR3 totals 14 residues. CDR1 is WSHSY, CDR2 SAAADI, per germline. This CDR3 reads CASTHRGRQETQYF. The CDR3, as DNA: TGCGCCAGCACACACAGGGGGCGCCAAGAGACCCAGTACTTC.

A few counts support this clone. This chain joins TRBV6-5 and TRBJ1-6; 8 bases are shared with TRBD1. The junction had 4 bases not matched to a gene; V was cut back by 6 bases and J by 9 bases. CDR3 length equals 13 residues. CDR1 is MNHEY and CDR2 is SVGAGI in the germline V gene. This CDR3 reads CASRDRESSPLHF. Here the CDR3 DNA reads TGTGCCAGCAGGGACAGGGAGAGTTCACCCCTCCACTTT.

The chain employs TRBV4-1 and TRBJ2-1; 7 nucleotides line up with TRBD1. Germline V lookup: CDR1 MGHRA, CDR2 YSYEKL. This CDR3 has 15 amino acids. J was trimmed by 0 bases and V by 2 bases; bases with no gene match: 1. CDR3 loop: CASSQWDSSYNEQFF. As DNA, the CDR3 is TGCGCCAGCAGCCAATGGGACAGCTCCTACAATGAGCAGTTCTTC.

V usage is TRBV7-9 and J usage is TRBJ2-1; D may be TRBD1 (6 bases). This CDR3 has 12 residues. Germline CDR1 and CDR2: SEHNR and FQNEAQ (reference sequence). Trimming took off 4 bases at V and 9 bases at J, with 10 bases between the two ends. CDR3 sequence (DNA): TGTGCCAGCAGCTGGGACATTGGTGAGCAGTTCTTC. This codes for CASSWDIGEQFF. The variable domain in full, with the rest retrieved from reference TRBV7-9 and TRBJ2-1, is DTGVSQNPRHKITKRGQNVTFRCDPISEHNRLYWYRQTLGQGPEFLTYFQNEAQLEKSRLLSDRFSAERPKGSFSTLEIQRTEQGDSAMYLCASSWDIGEQFFGPGTRLTVL.

CDR3 loop: CAWISPGGNTIYF. As DNA, the CDR3 is TGTGCCTGGATTTCCCCAGGAGGAAACACCATATATTTT. The gene calls are TRBV30 and TRBJ1-3; D is unclear. The germline V gene has CDR1 GTSNPN and CDR2 SVGIG (reference sequence). The CDR3 has 13 amino acids. The V end was cut by 4 bases, the J end by 4 bases, with 11 bases between. Variable domain in full (rest from reference TRBV30 and TRBJ1-3): SQTIHQWPATLVQPVGSPLSLECTVEGTSNPNLYWYRQAAGRGLQLLFYSVGIGQISSEVPQNLSASRPQDRQFILSSKKLLLSDSGFYLCAWISPGGNTIYFGEGSWLTVV.

This chain links TRBV19 with TRBJ1-3; no definite D call. The CDR3 contains 15 residues. Germline values: CDR1 LNHDA, CDR2 SQIVND (reference sequence). Deletions cut 6 bases from V and 9 bases from J, with 21 bases between. CDR3 loop: CASSPNREPWSTIYF. CDR3 bases: TGTGCCAGTAGCCCAAATCGGGAGCCGTGGAGCACCATATATTTT.

V gene TRBV6-6 combines with J gene TRBJ1-1, with D maybe TRBD1 (5 bases). Germline V gene lookup returns CDR1 MNHNY and CDR2 SVGAGI (reference sequence). The CDR3 covers 14 residues. Trimming took 6 bases from V and 5 from J, leaving 16 bases between them. The CDR3 nucleotides are TGTGCCAGCAGCCCTACGGCCCGGGGGACTGAAGCTTTCTTT. This sequence encodes CASSPTARGTEAFF.

The chain carries TRBV2 and TRBJ1-1; TRBD1 agrees at 7 bases. This CDR3 spans 13 amino acids. Trimming at V came to 8 bases and at J to 2 bases, leaving 5 bases not matched to a gene. CDR1 is SNHLY, CDR2 FYNNEI, per germline. The CDR3 DNA reads as TGTGCCAGCGGGGGACAGAGAAACACTGAAGCTTTCTTT. Translation gives CASGGQRNTEAFF.

The J gene is TRBJ2-5, the V gene TRBV7-7; possible D gene TRBD1, 5 bases. Trimming took off 1 base at V and 1 base at J, with 10 bases between the two ends. The CDR3 is made up of 15 amino acids. CDR1 and CDR2 from the germline V gene are SSHAT and FNYEAQ (reference sequence). This chain's CDR3 is CASSLESQGQETQYF. The CDR3 DNA follows: TGTGCCAGCAGCTTAGAAAGTCAGGGCCAAGAGACCCAGTACTTC. Supplemented by reference TRBV7-7 and TRBJ2-5, the full variable domain reads GAGVSQSPRYKVTKRGQDVTLRCDPISSHATLYWYQQALGQGPEFLTYFNYEAQPDKSGLPSDRFSAERPEGSISTLTIQRTEQRDSAMYRCASSLESQGQETQYFGPGTRLLVL.

This chain connects TRBV11-2 to TRBJ2-3; D may match TRBD1 or TRBD2 (5 bases each). This CDR3 is built from 16 residues. Germline loops: CDR1 SGHAT, CDR2 FQNNGV. The V end lost 2 bases, the J end lost 1 base, and 13 bases lay between the germline ends. This chain's CDR3 is CASSLKVGTGTDTQYF. The CDR3, as DNA: TGTGCCAGCAGCTTAAAGGTGGGGACCGGCACAGATACGCAGTATTTT. Full variable domain (missing parts from reference TRBV11-2 and TRBJ2-3): EAGVAQSPRYKIIEKRQSVAFWCNPISGHATLYWYQQILGQGPKLLIQFQNNGVVDDSQLPKDRFSAERLKGVDSTLKIQPAKLEDSAVYLCASSLKVGTGTDTQYFGPGTRLTVL.

The V call is TRBV5-3, the J call TRBJ1-1; D remains ambiguous. TRBV5-3 is identified as an open reading frame with a role that is uncertain. V was cut by 6 bases and J by 4 bases, with 19 bases left in between. The length of the CDR3 is 15 residues. Written as DNA, the CDR3 is TGTGCCAGAACATTCACCGGTAGGTTGGCCACTGAAGCTTTCTTT. Protein sequence: CARTFTGRLATEAFF.

This clone was detected only once. The chain uses TRBV25-1 and TRBJ1-3; maybe TRBD1 (5 bases). Trimming left V 5 bases short and J 4 bases short, with 12 bases between. The CDR3 totals 14 residues. Germline lookup yields CDR1 MGHDK and CDR2 SYGVNS. CDR3 in amino acids: CASSLPGSGNTIYF. The CDR3 bases are TGTGCCAGCAGTCTTCCAGGGTCAGGAAACACCATATATTTT. Together with reference TRBV25-1 and TRBJ1-3, the CDR3 gives the full variable domain: EADIYQTPRYLVIGTGKKITLECSQTMGHDKMYWYQQDPGMELHLIHYSYGVNSTEKGDLSSESTVSRIRTEHFPLTLESARPSHTSQYLCASSLPGSGNTIYFGEGSWLTVV.